This T cell receptor beta chain appears in the sequencing data of a study of blood T cells in healthy people across ages. Study outcomes and limitations: Correlation between TCR beta diversity and naive T cell percentage was strong. Higher diversity, along with more naive CD4+ cells, distinguished long-lived donors from aged donors.

The authors ran a second PCR of about 6 to 11 cycles using a sample-barcoded 5' primer and a J-beta primer mix. The template-switch adaptor was a 5' adaptor with 12 random nucleotides. It tagged each cDNA molecule. Every individual sample yielded 2.5 million or more paired-end reads (each containing CDR3). Via MiXCR, TCRdb re-called the 5' RACE reads, giving one row per CDR3 protein. The sample records 1.5 million to 2 million distinct CDR3 sequences, 28% being singletons. Concerning this clonotype: Its antigen is not identified.

Germline V CDR1 and CDR2: SGHNT, YYREEE (reference sequence). The CDR3 is made up of 12 amino acids. V lost 2 bases, J lost 6 bases, and 8 bases lay in between. The V call is TRBV5-4, the J call TRBJ2-5; maybe TRBD2 (6 bases). The sample was blood. The sequence derives from a woman aged 30 to 39 in good health. The CDR3 spells CASSFSGKTQYF. Here the CDR3 DNA reads TGTGCCAGCAGCTTTAGCGGAAAGACCCAGTACTTC.